These 27 T cell receptor beta chains share one sample of origin, sequenced in a study of human T cells and chemical hapten exposure. The time point is: pre-sensitization, week 0. The treatment here: therapeutic diphenylcyclopropenone sensitization with weekly scalp DPC. TCRdb reprocessed the RACE reads with MiXCR, giving one entry per CDR3 protein. This sample carries about 180,000 distinct CDR3 sequences, around 30% of them seen once, and the ten largest clones take just under 3%. The sequenced sample was whole blood, obtained in connection with sensitization to the hapten diphenylcyclopropenone (DPC). Receptors originate from a woman in her 30s with alopecia areata. Some clones in this sample may be carry-over from other donors' samples.

V gene TRBV11-2 combines with J gene TRBJ2-1; D not resolved. CDR3 length: 13 amino acids. V was shortened by 3 bases and J by 1 base, with 4 bases between the two germline ends. Looked up from germline, CDR1 is SGHAT and CDR2 is FQNNGV. DNA of the CDR3: TGTGCCAGCAGCTTCGGGTCCTACAATGAGCAGTTCTTC. Residues: CASSFGSYNEQFF.

The chain employs TRBV7-2 and TRBJ2-2, with TRBD1 identical over 9 bases. There are 16 residues in the CDR3. Germline CDR1 is SGHTA and CDR2 is FQGNSA. Trimming cost V 5 bases and J 7 bases; bases outside gene matches: 11. CDR3: CASSALTGGVGGELFF. The CDR3 DNA reads TGTGCCAGCAGCGCTCTCACAGGGGGCGTAGGCGGGGAGCTGTTTTTT.

The CDR3, as DNA: TGTGCCAGCAGTTCCTCTAGCGCCAGCTCCTACAATGAGCAGTTCTTC. It yields the protein CASSSSSASSYNEQFF. The V call is TRBV28, the J call TRBJ2-1, with TRBD2 as a possible D gene (6 bases). Germline loops: CDR1 MDHEN, CDR2 SYDVKM. There are 16 residues in the CDR3. Trimming took off 4 bases at V and 0 bases at J, with 13 bases between the two ends.

The chain employs TRBV4-3 and TRBJ2-7; 9 positions agree with TRBD2. The CDR3 is 16 residues long. The germline CDR1 and CDR2 sequences are LGHNA and YSLEER. V trimming: 4 bases; J trimming: 2 bases; junction bases outside the gene matches: 9. CDR3: CASSPSGLADTYEQYF. CDR3 DNA sequence: TGCGCCAGCAGCCCTTCGGGACTAGCCGATACCTACGAGCAGTACTTC.

There are a few counts of this clonotype. This chain uses TRBV28 with TRBJ2-7; perhaps D is TRBD1 or TRBD2 (6 bases each). Germline V gene sequence: CDR1 MDHEN, CDR2 SYDVKM. The CDR3 sequence is 13 residues long. V lost 10 bases, J lost 6 bases, and 19 bases lay in between. CDR3 residues: CATRRGAYPEQYF. The DNA for the CDR3 is TGTGCCACGCGGAGGGGGGCGTACCCCGAGCAGTACTTC. Filled out from reference TRBV28 and TRBJ2-7, the complete variable domain reads DVKVTQSSRYLVKRTGEKVFLECVQDMDHENMFWYRQDPGLGLRLIYFSYDVKMKEKGDIPEGYSVSREKKERFSLILESASTNQTSMYLCATRRGAYPEQYFGPGTRLTVT.

This clonotype has just a few counts. The chain links TRBV28 to TRBJ2-1, with a possible D match to TRBD1 (6 bases). Germline lookup yields CDR1 MDHEN and CDR2 SYDVKM. This CDR3 is built from 14 residues. Trimming shortened V by 5 bases and J by 1 base, and 9 bases separated the two germline ends. CDR3 sequence (DNA): TGTGCCAGCAGTCGACAGGAGTCCTACAATGAGCAGTTCTTC. It translates to CASSRQESYNEQFF.

The J gene is TRBJ2-7, the V gene TRBV7-2; TRBD1 matches at 7 bases. The CDR3 has 13 amino acids. From germline, CDR1 is SGHTA and CDR2 FQGNSA. V gave up 4 bases and J gave up 8 bases; unmatched junction bases: 8. This CDR3 reads CASSSGQTVKQYF. The CDR3 nucleotides read TGTGCCAGCAGCTCGGGACAGACAGTCAAGCAGTACTTC. Looking up the rest from reference TRBV7-2 and TRBJ2-7 gives the full variable domain: GAGVSQSPSNKVTEKGKDVELRCDPISGHTALYWYRQSLGQGLEFLIYFQGNSAPDKSGLPSDRFSAERTGGSVSTLTIQRTQQEDSAVYLCASSSGQTVKQYFGPGTRLTVT.

The V call is TRBV23-1, the J call TRBJ2-3, with D perhaps TRBD1 (5 bases). TRBV23-1 is an ORF for which the function is uncertain. The CDR3 is 18 residues long. Trimming left V 2 bases short and J 1 base short, with 19 bases between. CDR3 region: CASSQKSRPGSRTDTQYF. DNA for the CDR3: TGCGCCAGCAGTCAAAAATCTCGTCCAGGGTCCCGCACAGATACGCAGTATTTT.

CDR3 coding DNA: TGTGCCAGCAGCTTAATCCCCCGGAACACTGAAGCTTTCTTT. It specifies CASSLIPRNTEAFF. The genes are TRBV7-6 and TRBJ1-1, with D unclear. This CDR3 is 14 amino acids long. V was trimmed by 2 bases and J by 1 base, leaving 8 bases between them. From germline, CDR1 is SGHVS and CDR2 FNYEAQ.

This chain uses TRBV6-1 with TRBJ1-6, with 7 bases identical to TRBD1. There are 19 residues in the CDR3. The germline CDR1 and CDR2 sequences are MNHNS and SASEGT. V trimming: 6 bases; J trimming: 1 base; junction bases outside the gene matches: 15. The DNA for the CDR3 is TGTGCCAGCAGCGAGGGGGCTCGCCAGGGGACGTCCTATAATTCACCCCTCCACTTT. It translates to CASSEGARQGTSYNSPLHF.

The chain couples TRBV6-2 or TRBV6-3 to TRBJ1-1; a weak D match, TRBD1 (5 bases). The germline V gene has CDR1 MNHEY and CDR2 SVGEGT. Trimming removed 6 bases at V and 3 bases at J, with 17 bases between. The CDR3 has 15 residues. CDR3 region: CASSEGPQGYTEAFF. In DNA form, the CDR3 reads TGTGCCAGCAGCGAAGGGCCGCAGGGCTACACTGAAGCTTTCTTT.

The V gene is TRBV6-2 or TRBV6-3, the J gene TRBJ1-1, with a tentative D call TRBD1 (5 bases). Germline-derived CDR1 and CDR2 are MNHEY and SVGEGT. This CDR3 is built from 15 residues. V was cut by 2 bases and J by 4 bases, with 14 bases left in between. The CDR3 DNA is TGTGCCAGCAGTTACGCGGCAGGGAGGGGCACTGAAGCTTTCTTT. This translates into CASSYAAGRGTEAFF.

This clonotype has only a few counts. This chain joins TRBV7-9 and TRBJ1-5; a possible D gene is TRBD1 (6 bases). V lost 5 bases and J lost 4, with 12 bases in between. The CDR3 is 14 amino acids. Germline assignment: CDR1 SEHNR and CDR2 FQNEAQ (reference sequence). The CDR3 DNA sequence: TGTGCCAGCAGCCTTACAGGGTGGAATCAGCCCCAGCATTTT. Translation: CASSLTGWNQPQHF.

This clonotype has a handful of counts. V gene TRBV29-1 combines with J gene TRBJ2-3; the D is unclear. Germline V lookup: CDR1 SQVTM, CDR2 ANQGSEA. CDR3 size: 14 residues. Trimming pared 0 bases from V and 3 bases from J, leaving 10 bases between. As DNA, the CDR3 is TGCAGCGTTGAAGATCTTTACGGTACAGATACGCAGTATTTT. This codes for CSVEDLYGTDTQYF.

This clonotype was counted only a few times. This chain joins TRBV29-1 and TRBJ2-5; D might be TRBD1 or TRBD2, each matching 5 bases. Trimming left V 4 bases short and J 4 bases short, with 13 bases between. The CDR3 loop spans 13 amino acids. CDR1 and CDR2 (germline): SQVTM, ANQGSEA. CDR3 protein: CSVGEGRRETQYF. The DNA of the CDR3 is TGCAGCGTTGGTGAGGGGCGAAGAGAGACCCAGTACTTC.

V usage is TRBV7-9 and J usage is TRBJ1-2; D might be TRBD1 (6 bases). The V gene lost 5 bases and the J gene lost 4 bases, with 11 bases spanning the gap. Germline V gene sequence: CDR1 SEHNR, CDR2 FQNEAQ (reference sequence). CDR3 size: 13 residues. The CDR3 region has the DNA TGTGCCAGCAGCGAAGGACAGTTCTATGGCTACACCTTC. Amino acid sequence: CASSEGQFYGYTF.

The chain combines TRBV28 with TRBJ2-1; possibly TRBD1 or TRBD2 for D (5 bases each). V lost 6 bases to trimming and J lost 4 bases, with 13 bases between them. The CDR3 totals 14 residues. In germline, CDR1 is MDHEN, CDR2 SYDVKM. The CDR3: CASSPRGRYNEQFF. DNA of the CDR3: TGTGCCAGCAGCCCCCGGGGCCGGTACAATGAGCAGTTCTTC.

In this sample, this clonotype turned up once. The genes are TRBV20-1 and TRBJ2-1; 9 positions agree with TRBD2. The CDR3 loop spans 15 amino acids. V gave up 3 bases and J gave up 4 bases; unmatched junction bases: 7. Germline V gene sequence: CDR1 DFQATT, CDR2 SNEGSKA (reference sequence). CDR3 coding DNA: TGCAGTGCTAGTCGAGCGGGAGGAAAATACAATGAGCAGTTCTTC. As protein: CSASRAGGKYNEQFF.

This clonotype has only one observation. This rearrangement joins TRBV2 to TRBJ1-5; 7 bases fit TRBD1. This CDR3 region has 15 residues. Trimming cost V 6 bases and J 6 bases; bases outside gene matches: 11. In germline, CDR1 is SNHLY, CDR2 FYNNEI. In DNA form, the CDR3 reads TGTGCCAGCAGCACCAGACAGGGTTCAGTTCAGCCCCAGCATTTT. It codes for CASSTRQGSVQPQHF.

This clonotype was detected only a few times. The V call is TRBV29-1, the J call TRBJ1-1, with D uncertain. Germline V CDR1 and CDR2: SQVTM, ANQGSEA. V lost 4 bases and J lost 3, with 12 bases in between. This CDR3 comprises 13 residues. CDR3 bases: TGCAGCGTTGTTGAGGCGGTGGACACTGAAGCTTTCTTT. It yields the protein CSVVEAVDTEAFF.

This clonotype was observed a few times. The chain joins TRBV6-1 to TRBJ2-5; no reliable D call. Deletions cut 2 bases from V and 5 bases from J, with 15 bases between. In germline, CDR1 is MNHNS, CDR2 SASEGT. CDR3 length: 15 residues. CDR3 loop: CASSESPPAQETQYF. The DNA for the CDR3 is TGTGCCAGCAGTGAATCGCCCCCAGCGCAGGAGACCCAGTACTTC.

This chain links TRBV6-5 with TRBJ2-4; TRBD2 matches 7 bases. Looked up from germline, CDR1 is MNHEY and CDR2 is SVGAGI. The CDR3 loop spans 14 amino acids. The junction had 5 bases not matched to a gene; V was cut back by 3 bases and J by 6 bases. CDR3 region: CASSYAQRGNIQYF. Written as DNA, the CDR3 is TGTGCCAGCAGTTATGCCCAGCGGGGAAACATTCAGTACTTC.

This rearrangement joins TRBV29-1 to TRBJ2-7, with D tentatively TRBD2 (6 bases). The CDR3 runs to 12 residues. Trimming took 2 bases from V and 2 from J, leaving 7 bases between them. Germline CDR1 and CDR2: SQVTM and ANQGSEA. The CDR3 bases are TGCAGCGTTGAATCGGGGGCCTACGAGCAGTACTTC. Translating it yields CSVESGAYEQYF.

This chain uses TRBV24-1 with TRBJ2-3, with 11 positions matching TRBD2. Germline assignment: CDR1 KGHDR and CDR2 SFDVKD. The CDR3 extends over 16 amino acids. V shed 3 bases and J 5 bases; nucleotides not matched to a gene: 6. This CDR3 is CATSDAGLAGVDTQYF. The CDR3 DNA reads as TGTGCCACCAGTGATGCCGGACTAGCGGGTGTAGATACGCAGTATTTT.

The chain combines TRBV4-2 with TRBJ1-2; no firm D call. This CDR3 region has 14 residues. In germline, CDR1 is LGHNA, CDR2 YNFKEQ. The V gene lost 0 bases and the J gene lost 4 bases, with 9 bases spanning the gap. The CDR3 sequence is CASSQDLRSYGYTF. The DNA of the CDR3 is TGTGCCAGCAGCCAAGATCTAAGGTCCTATGGCTACACCTTC.

The chain links TRBV4-3 to TRBJ2-7; 8 bases match TRBD1. V was clipped by 1 base and J by 2 bases; unmatched bases: 4. Germline V lookup: CDR1 LGHNA, CDR2 YSLEER. The CDR3 has 15 amino acids. This chain's CDR3 is CASSQAQGAPYEQYF. CDR3 nucleotides: TGCGCCAGCAGCCAAGCTCAGGGGGCCCCCTACGAGCAGTACTTC.

V gene TRBV10-3 combines with J gene TRBJ1-2; D is ambiguous. Germline V lookup: CDR1 ENHRY, CDR2 SYGVKD. The ends were cut back, 6 bases at V and 0 bases at J, with 8 bases in the middle. This CDR3 is 13 amino acids long. The CDR3 region is CAISPAANYGYTF. For the CDR3, the DNA is TGTGCCATCAGCCCAGCAGCTAACTATGGCTACACCTTC.